The rows below give T cell receptor beta chains drawn from one sample of a study of blood T cell repertoires in COVID-19. Clones were read by immunoSEQ multiplex PCR, and TCRdb kept only the in-frame ones, dropping some. This table holds more than 250,000 clones, 86% found once. The sample was peripheral blood. These receptors were collected from a woman aged 45-59 years with acute or convalescent COVID-19. The CDR3 runs from the conserved cysteine through the conserved F or W. A D gene is named only where the DNA matches it firmly. Expanded clones get a size class; other rows say once, few or many, or leave the size out.

v_gene	d_gene	j_gene	abundance	CDR3aa	CDR3nt
TRBV12-3/TRBV12-4	NA	TRBJ2-7	few	CASSKGYEQYF	TGTGCCAGCAGTAAGGGGTACGAGCAGTACTTC
TRBV4-2	TRBD1	TRBJ2-5	NA	CASSHPHRDRGRETQYF	TGTGCCAGCAGCCACCCCCATAGGGACAGGGGTCGGGAGACCCAGTACTTC
TRBV2	TRBD2	TRBJ2-1	once	CASSALGLAGGNEQFF	TGTGCCAGCAGTGCCCTTGGGCTAGCGGGAGGTAATGAGCAGTTCTTC
TRBV29-1	NA	TRBJ1-1	NA	CSVPRLSRGEAFF	TGCAGCGTTCCCAGGTTATCTAGGGGTGAAGCTTTCTTT
TRBV2	NA	TRBJ2-1	NA	CASKQGQNNEQFF	TGTGCCAGCAAACAAGGACAAAACAATGAGCAGTTCTTC
TRBV29-1	NA	TRBJ2-5	NA	CSVRRTTNAKTQYF	TGCAGCGTTAGGCGGACAACGAACGCGAAGACCCAGTACTTC
TRBV9	TRBD2	TRBJ2-7	NA	CASSGTSGSAPYEQYF	TGTGCCAGCAGTGGGACTAGCGGGAGCGCCCCCTACGAGCAGTACTTC
TRBV2	NA	TRBJ2-7	NA	CASSALYEQYF	TGTGCCAGCAGTGCACTTTACGAGCAGTACTTC
TRBV11-2	NA	TRBJ2-7	NA	CASIGTGYEQYF	TGTGCCAGCATCGGGACTGGGTACGAGCAGTACTTC
TRBV6-5	TRBD1	TRBJ2-7	NA	CASSRRGLGSYEQYF	TGTGCCAGCAGTCGCAGGGGGTTGGGGTCCTACGAGCAGTACTTC
TRBV2	TRBD1	TRBJ1-5	NA	CASTPQGPNQPQHF	TGTGCCAGCACCCCACAGGGGCCCAATCAGCCCCAGCATTTT
TRBV7-9	TRBD1	TRBJ2-7	once	CASSRTGVPYEQYF	TGTGCCAGCAGCCGGACAGGGGTTCCGTACGAGCAGTACTTC
TRBV6-7	NA	TRBJ1-6	NA	CASSQGTPSYNSPLHF	TGTGCCAGCAGTCAGGGTACCCCCTCCTATAATTCACCCCTCCACTTT
TRBV15	TRBD1	TRBJ1-3	NA	CATSRDFGTGFSGNTIYF	TGTGCCACCAGCAGAGATTTCGGGACAGGGTTCTCTGGAAACACCATATATTTT
TRBV18	NA	TRBJ2-2	few	CASSPTRGIITGELFF	TGTGCCAGCTCACCAACTAGGGGGATAATTACCGGGGAGCTGTTTTTT
TRBV5-1	TRBD1	TRBJ2-7	NA	CASSSPDATGTGIGEQYF	TGCGCCAGCAGCTCTCCCGATGCTACCGGGACAGGGATCGGCGAGCAGTACTTC
TRBV5-1	NA	TRBJ2-3	NA	CASSLVAGGLAEGDTQYF	TGCGCCAGCAGCTTGGTTGCCGGGGGTCTAGCAGAAGGAGATACGCAGTATTTT
TRBV29-1	TRBD1	TRBJ1-2	once	CSVSPGQVDGYTF	TGCAGCGTCTCTCCCGGACAGGTAGATGGCTACACCTTC
TRBV28	TRBD1	TRBJ1-1	NA	CASRIDRAHWAFF	TGTGCCAGCAGAATCGACAGGGCTCATTGGGCTTTCTTT
TRBV30	TRBD1	TRBJ1-2	NA	CAWSSGTGDLSTF	TGTGCCTGGAGTAGTGGGACAGGGGATTTGTCCACCTTC
TRBV27	TRBD1	TRBJ1-4	NA	CASSIQGLTNEKLFF	TGTGCCAGCAGTATACAGGGGCTGACTAATGAAAAACTGTTTTTT
TRBV7-9	TRBD2	TRBJ2-5	NA	CASSSAPGLAQETQYF	TGTGCCAGCAGCTCTGCCCCGGGACTAGCCCAAGAGACCCAGTACTTC
TRBV5-1	NA	TRBJ2-1	NA	CASSLDPSSVEQFF	TGCGCCAGCAGCTTGGACCCATCTAGCGTTGAGCAGTTCTTC
TRBV15	TRBD2	TRBJ2-3	few	CATSRDWGEGSADTQYF	TGTGCCACCAGCAGAGATTGGGGGGAGGGTAGCGCAGATACGCAGTATTTT
TRBV11-2	TRBD1	TRBJ2-7	NA	CASSWADRGYF	TGTGCCAGCAGCTGGGCGGACAGGGGGTACTTC
TRBV5-1	TRBD1	TRBJ2-1	once	CASSLGQGGYNEQFF	TGCGCCAGCAGCTTGGGACAGGGGGGCTACAATGAGCAGTTCTTC
TRBV6-4	NA	TRBJ2-1	NA	CASSERRGNEQFF	TGTGCCAGCAGTGAGCGCAGGGGCAATGAGCAGTTCTTC
TRBV11-1	TRBD2	TRBJ2-1	few	CASSLAGTRLSEQFF	TGTGCCAGCAGCTTAGCCGGGACTAGATTAAGTGAGCAGTTCTTC
TRBV14	NA	TRBJ2-3	NA	CASSQAYRPSTDTQYF	TGTGCCAGCAGCCAGGCTTACAGACCTAGCACAGATACGCAGTATTTT
TRBV28	NA	TRBJ2-3	NA	CASSPPTEIALSTDTQYF	TGTGCCAGCAGTCCCCCAACCGAAATAGCCCTGAGCACAGATACGCAGTATTTT
TRBV11-3	NA	TRBJ2-7	NA	CASSPDRTSYEQYF	TGTGCCAGCAGCCCCGACAGGACCTCCTACGAGCAGTACTTC
TRBV5-1	TRBD1	TRBJ2-7	NA	CASSLRDRDYEQYF	TGCGCCAGCAGCCTCCGGGACAGGGACTACGAGCAGTACTTC
TRBV3-1/TRBV3-2	TRBD2	TRBJ2-1	NA	CASRGLAGISEQFF	TGTGCCAGTCGGGGGCTAGCGGGAATTAGTGAGCAGTTCTTC
TRBV7-2	TRBD2	TRBJ2-3	NA	CASSDGLAADTQYF	TGTGCCAGCAGCGATGGACTAGCGGCAGATACGCAGTATTTT
TRBV3-1/TRBV3-2	TRBD2	TRBJ2-7	NA	CASSQDAAGGPAGEQYF	TGTGCCAGCAGCCAAGATGCAGCGGGAGGGCCGGCTGGGGAGCAGTACTTC
TRBV3-1/TRBV3-2	NA	TRBJ1-4	NA	CASSPWARGGEKLFF	TGTGCCAGCAGCCCCTGGGCCCGAGGAGGGGAAAAACTGTTTTTT
TRBV3-1/TRBV3-2	TRBD2	TRBJ2-1	NA	CASSQILSGRGLVNEQFF	TGTGCCAGCAGCCAAATCCTAAGCGGGAGAGGGTTGGTCAATGAGCAGTTCTTC
TRBV7-2	NA	TRBJ2-7	NA	CASSLDRLYEQYF	TGTGCCAGCAGCCTTGACAGATTATACGAGCAGTACTTC
TRBV24-1	NA	TRBJ1-1	NA	CATSPRAFF	TGTGCCACCAGCCCCCGTGCTTTCTTT
TRBV9	NA	TRBJ2-7	NA	CASSVGLTGYEQYF	TGTGCCAGCAGCGTAGGACTAACCGGGTACGAGCAGTACTTC
TRBV7-2	NA	TRBJ2-1	NA	CASSHQAGYSYNEQFF	TGTGCCAGCAGCCATCAAGCGGGCTACTCCTACAATGAGCAGTTCTTC
TRBV27	TRBD1	TRBJ1-5	NA	CASTRTGGGNQPQHF	TGTGCCAGCACCCGGACAGGGGGCGGCAATCAGCCCCAGCATTTT